This T cell receptor (beta chain) was captured by sequencing in a study of OX40 agonist ivuxolimab in advanced cancers. Study-wide background: Three partial responders included one hepatocellular carcinoma patient and two cutaneous melanoma patients.

TCRdb's copy holds only in-frame clones and misses some; the assay was immunoSEQ multiplex PCR. Of 90,000 to 120,000 clones listed, approximately 90% are singletons. General observations from the study: Clones of CD4+ and CD8+ blood T cells grew by week 6 at doses of 0.1 to 3.0 mg/kg.

The CDR3 length is 15 residues. Germline values: CDR1 MDHEN, CDR2 SYDVKM. V dropped 5 bases and J dropped 5; count of bases not matched to a gene: 9. A note on this clone: Its target is not known.

The clonotype was recovered from an adult with an advanced solid tumor such as melanoma, head and neck, liver or kidney cancer. Sequenced material: CD4+ or CD8+ T cells sorted from blood, taken in a trial of the OX40 agonist ivuxolimab. V gene TRBV28 combines with J gene TRBJ2-5; TRBD1 agrees at 9 bases. Written as DNA, the CDR3 is TGTGCCAGCAGTACCCTTACAGGGGGCACGGAGACCCAGTACTTC. Residues: CASSTLTGGTETQYF.